One and the same sample provided the 22 T cell receptor beta chains below, sequenced in a study of cytotoxic CD8 clonotypes in ibrutinib-treated CLL. Produced via immunoSEQ multiplex PCR; TCRdb's table is partial and in-frame only. Here the sample spans around 330,000 clones, over 55% being singletons. Material: PBMCs, obtained after 36 months of ibrutinib treatment. The receptors originated from a human donor with chronic lymphocytic leukemia.

V is TRBV9 and J is TRBJ2-3; possibly TRBD2 for D (6 bases). The CDR3 has 14 amino acids. Germline V lookup: CDR1 SGDLS, CDR2 YYNGEE. The V gene lost 1 base and the J gene lost 2 bases, with 8 bases spanning the gap. The CDR3 loop reads CASSVWDSTDTQYF. The DNA of the CDR3 is TGTGCCAGCAGCGTATGGGACTCCACAGATACGCAGTATTTT.

This clone was recorded a few times. This chain uses TRBV6-5 with TRBJ1-5, with D perhaps matching TRBD1 (5 bases). Germline V gives CDR1 MNHEY, CDR2 SVGAGI. Between the trimmed V and J ends, which lost 4 bases and 6 bases, there was a span of 13 bases. The CDR3 contains 14 residues. The CDR3 spells CASSWGLKAQPQHF. CDR3 sequence (DNA): TGTGCCAGCAGTTGGGGCCTAAAAGCTCAGCCCCAGCATTTT.

V and J are TRBV10-2 and TRBJ1-1; TRBD1 might be the D (5 bases). V shed 6 bases and J shed 1 base, with 12 bases lying between them. The CDR3 loop spans 14 amino acids. CDR1 is WSHSY, CDR2 SAAADI, per germline. The CDR3 loop reads CASRGVVRNTEAFF. CDR3 DNA: TGCGCCAGCAGGGGGGTCGTTCGGAACACTGAAGCTTTCTTT.

This rearrangement joins TRBV27 to TRBJ2-7, with TRBD1 identical over 12 bases. CDR3 length equals 16 residues. Looked up from germline, CDR1 is MNHEY and CDR2 is SMNVEV (reference sequence). The trim removed 7 bases at V and 7 bases at J, leaving 14 bases unmatched. As DNA, the CDR3 is TGTGCCAGCAAACAGAGGAGTCGGGACAGGGGGCTTGAGCAGTACTTC. It specifies CASKQRSRDRGLEQYF.

The rearrangement uses TRBV4-3 and TRBJ1-5; D possibly corresponds to TRBD1 (5 bases). The germline gives CDR1 LGHNA, CDR2 YSLEER. The germline V and J ends were trimmed by 4 bases and 2 bases, with 12 bases remaining between them. The length of the CDR3 is 15 residues. CDR3 DNA sequence: TGCGCCAGCAGCCCCGAGGGGTCCGGCAATCAGCCCCAGCATTTT. Amino acid sequence: CASSPEGSGNQPQHF.

The chain employs TRBV6-6 and TRBJ2-4; D may be TRBD2 (7 bases). With 6 bases removed from V and 9 bases from J, the gap between germline ends came to 15 bases. The V gene's germline CDR1 is MNHNY and CDR2 SVGAGI (reference sequence). This CDR3 spans 13 amino acids. As DNA, the CDR3 is TGTGCCAGCAGAAATTACAGGGAGGGCATTCAGTACTTC. It yields the protein CASRNYREGIQYF.

The rearrangement joins TRBV11-3 to TRBJ2-7; 7 bases line up with TRBD2. With V trimmed by 1 base and J by 3 bases, 9 bases remained unmatched. The germline V gene has CDR1 SGHNT and CDR2 YENEEA. The CDR3 covers 16 residues. The CDR3 loop reads CASSLGGPSGVYEQYF. CDR3 bases: TGTGCCAGCAGCTTAGGAGGGCCTAGCGGAGTCTACGAGCAGTACTTC. Drawing the rest from reference TRBV11-3 and TRBJ2-7, the complete variable domain is EAGVVQSPRYKIIEKKQPVAFWCNPISGHNTLYWYLQNLGQGPELLIRYENEEAVDDSQLPKDRFSAERLKGVDSTLKIQPAELGDSAVYLCASSLGGPSGVYEQYFGPGTRLTVT.

This clone has more than one count but fewer than ten. The chain joins TRBV29-1 to TRBJ1-3; 7 nucleotides align to TRBD1. This CDR3 spans 14 amino acids. Per germline, CDR1 SQVTM and CDR2 ANQGSEA. With V trimmed by 6 bases and J by 4 bases, 9 bases remained unmatched. This CDR3 is CSVATGATGNTIYF. The CDR3, as DNA: TGCAGCGTAGCCACAGGGGCGACAGGAAACACCATATATTTT.

The gene calls are TRBV7-9 and TRBJ2-3, with D possibly TRBD2 on 5 matching bases. The CDR3 has 14 residues. The germline V gene has CDR1 SEHNR and CDR2 FQNEAQ (reference sequence). V dropped 3 bases and J dropped 5 bases, with 12 bases sitting between them. The CDR3 spells CASSFEGRRDTQYF. The CDR3 bases are TGTGCCAGCAGCTTTGAGGGCCGACGAGATACGCAGTATTTT.

This clone was found once. The rearrangement links TRBV10-3 to TRBJ2-3, with D perhaps TRBD1 or TRBD2 (6 bases each). Germline-derived CDR1 and CDR2 are ENHRY and SYGVKD. This CDR3 is 17 amino acids long. V shed 0 bases and J shed 4 bases, with 17 bases lying between them. CDR3 region: CAISESGRGALADTQYF. CDR3 nucleotides: TGTGCCATCAGTGAGTCCGGAAGGGGGGCCCTTGCAGATACGCAGTATTTT.

This chain joins TRBV10-3 and TRBJ2-5, with D possibly TRBD1 on 6 matching bases. This CDR3 has 13 amino acids. CDR1 is ENHRY and CDR2 is SYGVKD in the germline V gene. Trimming shortened V by 3 bases and J by 5 bases, and 10 bases separated the two germline ends. The CDR3, as DNA: TGTGCCATCAGTGACAGGGGAAAGGAGACCCAGTACTTC. This codes for CAISDRGKETQYF.

The chain joins TRBV4-1 to TRBJ2-1; 11 bases align to TRBD1. The CDR3 contains 16 residues. The V gene's germline CDR1 is MGHRA and CDR2 YSYEKL. J lost 2 bases, V lost 4 bases, and 4 bases had no gene match. The CDR3 DNA reads as TGCGCCAGCAGCCCCCAGGGACAGGGGGCCTACAATGAGCAGTTCTTC. Translation gives CASSPQGQGAYNEQFF.

The gene calls are TRBV9 and TRBJ1-2; D remains ambiguous. V was shortened by 3 bases and J by 4 bases, with 22 bases between the two germline ends. Germline loops: CDR1 SGDLS, CDR2 YYNGEE. CDR3 length equals 17 residues. The CDR3 sequence: CASSAIVAGSNSYGYTF. CDR3 nucleotides: TGTGCCAGCAGCGCGATCGTGGCAGGTTCGAACTCCTATGGCTACACCTTC.

V gene TRBV7-2 combines with J gene TRBJ1-3, with D possibly being TRBD1 (5 bases). Germline V gene sequence: CDR1 SGHTA, CDR2 FQGNSA. The CDR3 loop spans 15 amino acids. The V gene lost 2 bases and the J gene lost 0 bases, with 8 bases spanning the gap. The CDR3 nucleotides are TGTGCCAGCAGCTTAATGAGGGGCTCTGGAAACACCATATATTTT. This sequence encodes CASSLMRGSGNTIYF.

This chain uses TRBV7-9 with TRBJ2-7; D tentatively fits TRBD1 or TRBD2 (6 bases each). The CDR3 extends over 14 amino acids. CDR1 SEHNR and CDR2 FQNEAQ come from the germline V gene (reference sequence). The CDR3 nucleotides are TGTGGGACCTCGGGGGCAGCGAGCTCCTACGAGCAGTACTTC. The encoded protein is CGTSGAASSYEQYF.

The rearrangement links TRBV5-4 to TRBJ1-6, with D uncertain. V lost 2 bases to trimming and J lost 4 bases, with 7 bases between them. Germline V gene lookup returns CDR1 SGHNT and CDR2 YYREEE (reference sequence). The CDR3 runs 14 residues. The CDR3 spells CASSFGDYNSPLHF. As DNA, the CDR3 is TGTGCCAGCAGCTTCGGAGATTATAATTCACCCCTCCACTTT.

The rearrangement uses TRBV29-1 and TRBJ1-2; a possible D gene is TRBD1 (6 bases). The CDR3 consists of 12 residues. Trimming took 4 bases from V and 6 from J, leaving 12 bases between them. Germline V gene data show CDR1 as SQVTM and CDR2 as ANQGSEA. DNA of the CDR3: TGCAGCGTTGTCGGGGGGCCGGATGGCTACACCTTC. It specifies CSVVGGPDGYTF.

The J gene is TRBJ1-1, the V gene TRBV2, with 9 positions matching TRBD1. The CDR3 sequence is 14 residues long. Trimming took 6 bases from V and 2 from J; bases not matched to a gene: 4. Germline-derived CDR1 and CDR2 are SNHLY and FYNNEI. The CDR3 reads CASRRGQGNTEAFF. In DNA, the CDR3 is TGTGCCAGCAGGAGGGGACAGGGTAACACTGAAGCTTTCTTT. Using reference TRBV2 and TRBJ1-1 for the parts outside the CDR3, the full variable domain is EPEVTQTPSHQVTQMGQEVILRCVPISNHLYFYWYRQILGQKVEFLVSFYNNEISEKSEIFDDQFSVERPDGSNFTLKIRSTKLEDSAMYFCASRRGQGNTEAFFGQGTRLTVV.

This rearrangement joins TRBV6-5 to TRBJ1-4; D ambiguous. Trimming removed 3 bases from V and 0 bases from J, with 5 bases in between. Germline CDR1 and CDR2: MNHEY and SVGAGI. This CDR3 is 14 amino acids long. CDR3 amino acids: CASSYHATNEKLFF. The CDR3, as DNA: TGTGCCAGCAGTTATCATGCAACTAATGAAAAACTGTTTTTT.

The chain carries TRBV7-2 and TRBJ1-5; D unclear. The germline CDR1 and CDR2 sequences are SGHTA and FQGNSA. With 1 base removed from V and 2 bases from J, the gap between germline ends came to 12 bases. CDR3 size: 16 residues. In DNA form, the CDR3 reads TGTGCCAGCAGCTTAGAGACCTTATGGGGCAATCAGCCCCAGCATTTT. Residues: CASSLETLWGNQPQHF.

The gene calls are TRBV27 and TRBJ2-1; TRBD2 matches 7 bases. V shed 1 base, J shed 7 bases, and the junction held 7 bases outside the gene matches. From germline, CDR1 is MNHEY and CDR2 SMNVEV (reference sequence). CDR3 size: 15 residues. The DNA for the CDR3 is TGTGCCAGCAGTTTATACGCGGGAGTGGGTAATGAGCAGTTCTTC. As protein: CASSLYAGVGNEQFF.

This clone was recorded a few times. This chain connects TRBV11-2 to TRBJ1-2; possibly TRBD1 for D (6 bases). Trimming took 5 bases from V and 4 from J, leaving 14 bases between them. Germline CDR1 and CDR2: SGHAT and FQNNGV. The CDR3 has 14 amino acids. The CDR3: CASSPGGGGYGYTF. The CDR3 coding sequence is TGTGCCAGCAGCCCCGGAGGGGGGGGCTATGGCTACACCTTC.